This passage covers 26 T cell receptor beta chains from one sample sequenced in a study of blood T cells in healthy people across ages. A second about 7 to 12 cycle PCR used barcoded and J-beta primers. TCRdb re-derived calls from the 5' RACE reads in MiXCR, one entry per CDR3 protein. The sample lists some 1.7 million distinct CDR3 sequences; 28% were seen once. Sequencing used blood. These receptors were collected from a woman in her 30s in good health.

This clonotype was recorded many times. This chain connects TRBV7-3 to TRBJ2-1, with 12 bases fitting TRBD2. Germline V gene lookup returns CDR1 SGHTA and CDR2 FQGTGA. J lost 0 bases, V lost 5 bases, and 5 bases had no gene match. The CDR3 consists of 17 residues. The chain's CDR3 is CASSQTSGGLSYNEQFF. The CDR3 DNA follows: TGTGCCAGCAGCCAGACTAGCGGGGGACTCTCCTACAATGAGCAGTTCTTC.

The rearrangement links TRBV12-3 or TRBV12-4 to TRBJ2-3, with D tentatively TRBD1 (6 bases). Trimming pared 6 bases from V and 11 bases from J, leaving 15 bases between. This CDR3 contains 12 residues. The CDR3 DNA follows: TGTGCCAGCAGCCGAGGCAGGGGTCAGCAGTATTTT. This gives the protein CASSRGRGQQYF.

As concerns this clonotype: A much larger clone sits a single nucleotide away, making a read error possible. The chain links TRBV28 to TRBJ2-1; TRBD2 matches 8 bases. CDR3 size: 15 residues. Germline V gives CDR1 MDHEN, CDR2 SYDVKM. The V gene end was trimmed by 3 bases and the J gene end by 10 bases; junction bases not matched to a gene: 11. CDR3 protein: CASSFSGGGSYEQFF. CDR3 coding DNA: TGTGCCAGCAGTTTTTCTGGCGGGGGGTCCTACGAGCAGTTCTTC.

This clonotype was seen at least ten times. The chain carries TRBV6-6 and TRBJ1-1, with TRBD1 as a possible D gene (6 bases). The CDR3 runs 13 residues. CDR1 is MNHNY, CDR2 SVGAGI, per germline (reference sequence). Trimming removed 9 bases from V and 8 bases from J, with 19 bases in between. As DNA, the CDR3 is TGTGCCAGTCGGGGGCAGGGCGACTACGAAGCTTTCTTT. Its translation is CASRGQGDYEAFF.

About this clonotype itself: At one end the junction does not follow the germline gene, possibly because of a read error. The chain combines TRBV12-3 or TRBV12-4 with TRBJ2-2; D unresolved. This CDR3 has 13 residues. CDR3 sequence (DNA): TGTGCCAACAGTTTTACCGAGAGCGGGGAGCTGTTTTTT. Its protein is CANSFTESGELFF.

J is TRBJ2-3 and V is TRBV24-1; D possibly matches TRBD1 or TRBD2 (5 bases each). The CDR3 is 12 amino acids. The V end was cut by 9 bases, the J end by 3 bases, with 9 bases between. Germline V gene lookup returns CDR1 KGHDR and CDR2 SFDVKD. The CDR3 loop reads CATGTGTDTQYF. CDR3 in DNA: TGTGCCACCGGGACGGGGACAGATACGCAGTATTTT.

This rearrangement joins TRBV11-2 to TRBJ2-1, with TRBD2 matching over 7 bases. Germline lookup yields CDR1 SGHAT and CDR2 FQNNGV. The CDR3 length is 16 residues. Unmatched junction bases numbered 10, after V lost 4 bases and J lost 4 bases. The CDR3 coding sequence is TGTGCCAGCAGCTCAGACGCCAGCGGGGTTTACAATGAGCAGTTCTTC. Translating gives CASSSDASGVYNEQFF.

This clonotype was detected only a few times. CDR3 sequence (DNA): TGTGCCAGCAGCTCTTCGAAATCAGGGGGCGCCTACAATGAGCAGTTCTTC. As protein: CASSSSKSGGAYNEQFF. This sequence joins TRBV4-2 and TRBJ2-1; 8 bases are a match to TRBD1. The CDR3 contains 17 residues. Germline V CDR1 and CDR2: LGHNA, YNFKEQ. Trimming cost V 5 bases and J 2 bases; bases outside gene matches: 11.

For the CDR3, the DNA is TGCAGCGCCAAATTAGGTCACGCGACGCGGGGTTACGAGCAGTACTTC. Amino acid sequence: CSAKLGHATRGYEQYF. This chain joins TRBV29-1 and TRBJ2-7; a possible D gene is TRBD2 (6 bases). The CDR3 has 16 amino acids. V was clipped by 7 bases and J by 4 bases, with 26 bases between them. Germline-derived CDR1 and CDR2 are SQVTM and ANQGSEA.

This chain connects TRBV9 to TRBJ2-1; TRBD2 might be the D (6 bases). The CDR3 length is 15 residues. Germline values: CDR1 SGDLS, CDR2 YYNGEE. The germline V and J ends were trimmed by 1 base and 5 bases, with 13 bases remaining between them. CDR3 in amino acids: CASSVSLGGDNEQFF. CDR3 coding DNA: TGTGCCAGCAGCGTAAGCCTAGGAGGGGACAATGAGCAGTTCTTC.

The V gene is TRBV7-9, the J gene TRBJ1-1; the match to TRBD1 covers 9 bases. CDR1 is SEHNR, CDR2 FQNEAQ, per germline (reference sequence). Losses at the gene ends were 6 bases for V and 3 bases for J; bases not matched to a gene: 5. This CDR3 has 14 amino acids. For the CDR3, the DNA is TGTGCCAGCAGATTACAGGGGGCAGACACTGAAGCTTTCTTT. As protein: CASRLQGADTEAFF.

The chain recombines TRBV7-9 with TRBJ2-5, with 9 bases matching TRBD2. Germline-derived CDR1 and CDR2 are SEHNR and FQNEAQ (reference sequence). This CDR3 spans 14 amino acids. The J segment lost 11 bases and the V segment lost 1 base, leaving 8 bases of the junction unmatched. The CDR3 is CASSLGVAGVEQYF. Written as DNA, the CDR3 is TGTGCCAGCAGCTTAGGGGTAGCGGGGGTTGAGCAGTACTTC.

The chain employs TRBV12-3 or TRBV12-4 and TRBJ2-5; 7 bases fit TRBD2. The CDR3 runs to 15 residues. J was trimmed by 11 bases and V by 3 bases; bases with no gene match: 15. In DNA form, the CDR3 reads TGTGCCAGCAGTTTCGGCGGGAGCGCCTCTAATGAGCAGTACTTC. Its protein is CASSFGGSASNEQYF.

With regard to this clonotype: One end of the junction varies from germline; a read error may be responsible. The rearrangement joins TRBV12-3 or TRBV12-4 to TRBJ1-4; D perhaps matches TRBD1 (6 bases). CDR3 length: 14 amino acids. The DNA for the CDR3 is TGTGCCAGCAGACCTGGACAGAATAATAAAAAACTGTTTTTT. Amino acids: CASRPGQNNKKLFF.

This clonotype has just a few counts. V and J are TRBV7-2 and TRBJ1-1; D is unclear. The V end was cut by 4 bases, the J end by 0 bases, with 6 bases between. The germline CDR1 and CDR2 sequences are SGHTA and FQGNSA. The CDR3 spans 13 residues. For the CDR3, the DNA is TGTGCCAGCAGCTCCGCGGTGAACACTGAAGCTTTCTTT. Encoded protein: CASSSAVNTEAFF. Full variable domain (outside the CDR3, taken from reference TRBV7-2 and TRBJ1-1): GAGVSQSPSNKVTEKGKDVELRCDPISGHTALYWYRQSLGQGLEFLIYFQGNSAPDKSGLPSDRFSAERTGGSVSTLTIQRTQQEDSAVYLCASSSAVNTEAFFGQGTRLTVV.

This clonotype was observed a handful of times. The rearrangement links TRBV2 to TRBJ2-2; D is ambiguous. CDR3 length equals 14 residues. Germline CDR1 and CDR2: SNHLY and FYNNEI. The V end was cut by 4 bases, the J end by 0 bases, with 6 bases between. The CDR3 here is CASSGSANTGELFF. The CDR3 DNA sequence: TGTGCCAGCAGTGGCAGCGCGAACACCGGGGAGCTGTTTTTT.

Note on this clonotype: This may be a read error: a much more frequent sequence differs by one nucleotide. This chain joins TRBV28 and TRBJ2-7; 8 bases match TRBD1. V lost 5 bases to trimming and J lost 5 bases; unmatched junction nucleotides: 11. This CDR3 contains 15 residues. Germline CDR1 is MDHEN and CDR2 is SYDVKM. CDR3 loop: CASSDSGAGGNEQYF. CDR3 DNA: TGTGCCAGCAGTGACTCCGGGGCAGGGGGCAACGAGCAGTACTTC. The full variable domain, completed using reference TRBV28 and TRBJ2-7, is DVKVTQSSRYLVKRTGEKVFLECVQDMDHENMFWYRQDPGLGLRLIYFSYDVKMKEKGDIPEGYSVSREKKERFSLILESASTNQTSMYLCASSDSGAGGNEQYFGPGTRLTVT.

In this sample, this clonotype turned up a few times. The CDR3 DNA follows: TGTGCCAGCAGTTTATCGGCACTAGCTGTGGGCATTCAGTACTTC. Translating gives CASSLSALAVGIQYF. The chain carries TRBV27 and TRBJ2-4; TRBD2 might be the D (6 bases). The V gene lost 0 bases and the J gene lost 9 bases, with 15 bases spanning the gap. This CDR3 spans 15 amino acids. Looked up from germline, CDR1 is MNHEY and CDR2 is SMNVEV (reference sequence).

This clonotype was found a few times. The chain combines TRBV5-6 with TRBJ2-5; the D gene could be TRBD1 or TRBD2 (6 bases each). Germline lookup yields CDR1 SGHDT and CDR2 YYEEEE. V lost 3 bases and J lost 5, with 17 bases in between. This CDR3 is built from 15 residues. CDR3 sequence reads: CASSSGARFMETQYF. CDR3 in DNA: TGTGCCAGCAGCTCGGGGGCTCGCTTCATGGAGACCCAGTACTTC.

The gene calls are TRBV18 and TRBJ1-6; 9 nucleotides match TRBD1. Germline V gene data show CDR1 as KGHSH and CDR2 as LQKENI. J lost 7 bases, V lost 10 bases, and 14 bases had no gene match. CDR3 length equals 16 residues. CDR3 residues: CANSPGTGQGNSPLHF. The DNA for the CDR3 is TGTGCCAACTCCCCAGGCACGGGACAGGGAAATTCACCCCTCCACTTT. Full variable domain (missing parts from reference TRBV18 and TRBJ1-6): NAGVMQNPRHLVRRRGQEARLRCSPMKGHSHVYWYRQLPEEGLKFMVYLQKENIIDESGMPKERFSAEFPKEGPSILRIQQVVRGDSAAYFCANSPGTGQGNSPLHFGNGTRLTVT.

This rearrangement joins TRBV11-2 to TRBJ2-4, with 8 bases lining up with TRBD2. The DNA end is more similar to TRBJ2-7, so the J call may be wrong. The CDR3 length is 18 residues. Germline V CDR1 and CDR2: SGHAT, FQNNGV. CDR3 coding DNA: TGTGCCAGCAGCCCTAGGGGGGGGAGAGCGGGAGCGGGCCACGAGCAGTACTTC. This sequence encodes CASSPRGGRAGAGHEQYF.

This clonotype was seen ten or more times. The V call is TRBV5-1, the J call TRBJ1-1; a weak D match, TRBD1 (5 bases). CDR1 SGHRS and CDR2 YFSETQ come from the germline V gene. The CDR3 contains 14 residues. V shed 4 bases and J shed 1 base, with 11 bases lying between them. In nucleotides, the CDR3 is TGCGCCAGCAGCCTATTGACAGCGAACACTGAAGCTTTCTTT. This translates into CASSLLTANTEAFF.

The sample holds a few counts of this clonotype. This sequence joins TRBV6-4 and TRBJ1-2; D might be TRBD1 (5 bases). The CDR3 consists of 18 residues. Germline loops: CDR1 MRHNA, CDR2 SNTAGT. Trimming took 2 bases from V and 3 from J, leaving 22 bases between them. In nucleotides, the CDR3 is TGTGCCAGCAGTGACCCCTCTAGGGGTCGGCCAATCGACTATGGCTACACCTTC. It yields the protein CASSDPSRGRPIDYGYTF.

CDR3 residues: CACGSTGGSNQPQHF. The DNA for the CDR3 is TGTGCCTGCGGCTCTACAGGCGGGAGCAATCAGCCCCAGCATTTT. V is TRBV6-6 and J is TRBJ1-5; maybe TRBD1 (5 bases). Germline assignment: CDR1 MNHNY and CDR2 SVGAGI (reference sequence). This CDR3 comprises 15 residues. Trimming took 11 bases from V and 1 from J, leaving 18 bases between them.

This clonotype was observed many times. The CDR3 DNA reads as TGTGCCACCAGTAACAGGGACGAGCAGTACTTC. Protein sequence: CATSNRDEQYF. The chain combines TRBV24-1 with TRBJ2-7; a weak D match, TRBD1 (6 bases). This CDR3 region has 11 residues. CDR1 and CDR2 from the germline V gene are KGHDR and SFDVKD. The germline V and J ends were trimmed by 6 bases and 5 bases, with 7 bases remaining between them.

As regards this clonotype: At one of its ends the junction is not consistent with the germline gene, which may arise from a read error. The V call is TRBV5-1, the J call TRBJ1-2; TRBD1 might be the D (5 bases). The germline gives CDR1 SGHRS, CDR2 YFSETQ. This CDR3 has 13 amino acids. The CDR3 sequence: CASSSGGSVGHTF. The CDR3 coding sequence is TGCGCCAGCAGCAGCGGGGGTAGCGTTGGCCACACCTTC. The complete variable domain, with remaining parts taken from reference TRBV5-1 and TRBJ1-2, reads KAGVTQTPRYLIKTRGQQVTLSCSPISGHRSVSWYQQTPGQGLQFLFEYFSETQRNKGNFPGRFSGRQFSNSRSEMNVSTLELGDSALYLCASSSGGSVGHTFGSGTRLTVV.